The entry that follows covers one T cell receptor beta chain sequence. What it binds is not known. This CDR3 is built from 12 residues. Unmatched junction bases numbered 3, after V lost 8 bases and J lost 3 bases. From germline, CDR1 is MDHEN and CDR2 SYDVKM. Both 60 Vbeta primers and 13 Jbeta primers went into the PCR. TCRdb keeps only in-frame clones here, not all; method: immunoSEQ multiplex PCR. The sample lists about 150,000 clones, roughly three quarters occurring once. These data originate in a study of cytomegalovirus exposure and HLA in healthy donors. Study background: Within the Caucasian-associated ancestry cluster were around 81% of the approximately 400 genotyped donors. Study results and limitations: Common viral pathogens (according to a later analysis) appeared linked to several of the most significant clusters. Presence/absence analyses took donor sequencing depth as roughly uniform. Follow-up analysis later connected one missense variant in DCLRE1C with trimming of TCR beta V- and J-genes.

The sequencing input was PBMCs. The rearrangement links TRBV28 to TRBJ1-2; TRBD1 agrees at 7 bases. The sequence derives from a man aged 40-49 years in good health and CMV-seronegative. The DNA of the CDR3 is TGTGCCAGCGGAGGGGGCTACTATGGCTACACCTTC. Protein product: CASGGGYYGYTF.